Detailed here is one T cell receptor (beta chain). Antigen: not known. The data were obtained in a study of shared clonotypes between healthy human individuals. Overall study context: Researchers drew samples from two women and a few men aged 18 to 49. Study conclusions and caveats: As a rule, naive subsets had a larger estimated richness than memory subsets.

The data were produced by immunoSEQ multiplex PCR, yet TCRdb's version contains in-frame clones alone and is incomplete. Of almost 700,000 clones in the sample, 92% are singletons; the top ten hold about 24%. Naive CD8 cells lacked CD45RO, underwent positive selection for CCR7 and left out terminally differentiated effector memory CD45RA+ cells. Germline assignment: CDR1 SQVTM and CDR2 ANQGSEA. Trimming at V came to 4 bases and at J to 4 bases, leaving 7 bases not matched to a gene. This CDR3 is 14 amino acids long. The V and J genes are TRBV29-1 and TRBJ2-5; the match to TRBD2 covers 9 bases. The TCR sequence derives from a man aged 25 to 40 in good health. Sequenced input: naive CD8+ T cells sorted from blood. The CDR3 spells CSVVPAGGLETQYF. CDR3 in DNA: TGCAGCGTTGTCCCAGCGGGAGGACTAGAGACCCAGTACTTC.